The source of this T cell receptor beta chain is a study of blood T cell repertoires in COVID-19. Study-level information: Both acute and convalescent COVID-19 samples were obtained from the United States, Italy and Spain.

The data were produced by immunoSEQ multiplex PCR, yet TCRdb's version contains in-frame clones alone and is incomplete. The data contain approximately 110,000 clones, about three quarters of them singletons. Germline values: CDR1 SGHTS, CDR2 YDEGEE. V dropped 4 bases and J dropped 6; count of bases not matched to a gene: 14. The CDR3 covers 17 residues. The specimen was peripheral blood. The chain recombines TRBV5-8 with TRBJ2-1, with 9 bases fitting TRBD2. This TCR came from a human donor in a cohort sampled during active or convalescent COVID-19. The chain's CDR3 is CASSPRVAGVSLNEQFF. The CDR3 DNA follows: TGTGCCAGCAGCCCCCGGGTAGCGGGAGTCTCCCTCAATGAGCAGTTCTTC.